One and the same sample provided the 15 T cell receptor beta chains below, sequenced in a study of cytomegalovirus exposure and HLA in healthy donors. The PCR ran on 60 Vbeta and 13 Jbeta primers. Profiled with immunoSEQ multiplex PCR; TCRdb holds only in-frame clones, not every one. The data show about 200,000 clones, over 65% seen once. Sequencing used PBMCs. The receptors come from a man in his forties in good health and CMV-seronegative.

The rearrangement uses TRBV25-1 and TRBJ1-3; tentative D call: TRBD1 (6 bases). CDR1 MGHDK and CDR2 SYGVNS come from the germline V gene. This CDR3 comprises 16 residues. With 8 bases removed from V and 4 bases from J, the gap between germline ends came to 21 bases. The CDR3 sequence: CASVPPTGPGGNTIYF. As DNA, the CDR3 is TGTGCCAGCGTACCACCAACAGGGCCGGGCGGAAACACCATATATTTT.

V usage is TRBV7-2 and J usage is TRBJ1-6; 8 nucleotides agree with TRBD1. The V segment lost 5 bases and the J segment 10 bases; nucleotides outside the gene matches: 7. CDR1 and CDR2 from the germline V gene are SGHTA and FQGNSA. The CDR3 has 14 amino acids. CDR3 coding DNA: TGTGCCAGCAGCGTAGGACAGGGCGGCTCACCCCTCCACTTT. Amino acid sequence: CASSVGQGGSPLHF.

The chain carries TRBV2 and TRBJ1-4; D perhaps matches TRBD1 (6 bases). The CDR3 is made up of 14 amino acids. Germline V gene data show CDR1 as SNHLY and CDR2 as FYNNEI. V gave up 4 bases and J gave up 5 bases, with 11 bases separating them. DNA of the CDR3: TGTGCCAGCAGTGTCGGACAGTGGAATGAAAAACTGTTTTTT. Protein: CASSVGQWNEKLFF.

The chain has TRBV4-2 and TRBJ1-5; no definite D call. The germline V and J ends were trimmed by 1 base and 6 bases, with 13 bases remaining between them. The CDR3 loop spans 15 amino acids. Germline CDR1 reads LGHNA; CDR2 reads YNFKEQ. The CDR3 DNA is TGTGCCAGCAGCCAAGTAGGCCCCGGGATTCAGCCCCAGCATTTT. It translates to CASSQVGPGIQPQHF.

The gene calls are TRBV6-5 and TRBJ1-6; D remains ambiguous. V was clipped by 7 bases and J by 7 bases, with 8 bases between them. CDR3 length: 12 residues. The germline V gene encodes CDR1 MNHEY and CDR2 SVGAGI. The CDR3 here is CASKTQNSPLHF. The CDR3 nucleotides read TGTGCCAGCAAGACACAGAATTCACCCCTCCACTTT.

The chain uses TRBV27 and TRBJ1-6, with D possibly matching TRBD1 (5 bases). CDR1 MNHEY and CDR2 SMNVEV come from the germline V gene (reference sequence). V dropped 4 bases and J dropped 7 bases, with 11 bases sitting between them. This CDR3 has 14 residues. The CDR3 sequence: CASSYRGLNSPLHF. The CDR3 coding sequence is TGTGCCAGCAGTTACCGGGGGTTGAATTCACCCCTCCACTTT.

This chain links TRBV14 with TRBJ2-2; the D gene is possibly TRBD1 (6 bases). Trimming removed 2 bases from V and 5 bases from J, with 12 bases in between. Germline lookup yields CDR1 SGHDN and CDR2 FVKESK. This CDR3 region has 15 residues. CDR3 in DNA: TGTGCCAGCAGCCAATTTCAGGGGTGGACCGGGGAGCTGTTTTTT. Its protein is CASSQFQGWTGELFF.

This clone was counted a few times. The chain carries TRBV2 and TRBJ1-2; 7 nucleotides align to TRBD1. The V gene's germline CDR1 is SNHLY and CDR2 FYNNEI. The CDR3 consists of 13 residues. The junction had 1 base not matched to a gene; V was cut back by 6 bases and J by 0 bases. The DNA for the CDR3 is TGTGCCAGCAGGGGACAGACTAACTATGGCTACACCTTC. It specifies CASRGQTNYGYTF. The whole variable domain, remainder taken from reference TRBV2 and TRBJ1-2, is EPEVTQTPSHQVTQMGQEVILRCVPISNHLYFYWYRQILGQKVEFLVSFYNNEISEKSEIFDDQFSVERPDGSNFTLKIRSTKLEDSAMYFCASRGQTNYGYTFGSGTRLTVV.

The chain employs TRBV7-7 and TRBJ2-7, with D tentatively TRBD2 (7 bases). CDR1 and CDR2 (germline): SSHAT, FNYEAQ (reference sequence). The CDR3 is 18 amino acids. V lost 1 base to trimming and J lost 5 bases, with 24 bases between them. The CDR3, as DNA: TGTGCCAGCAGCTTAGAGGGGGGACACTCCCCGGGGGGTAACGAGCAGTACTTC. The encoded protein is CASSLEGGHSPGGNEQYF. Looking up the rest from reference TRBV7-7 and TRBJ2-7 gives the full variable domain: GAGVSQSPRYKVTKRGQDVTLRCDPISSHATLYWYQQALGQGPEFLTYFNYEAQPDKSGLPSDRFSAERPEGSISTLTIQRTEQRDSAMYRCASSLEGGHSPGGNEQYFGPGTRLTVT.

The J gene is TRBJ2-1, the V gene TRBV14, with a tentative D call TRBD1 (6 bases). V was clipped by 7 bases and J by 5 bases, with 18 bases between them. Germline V gene sequence: CDR1 SGHDN, CDR2 FVKESK. The CDR3 runs to 15 residues. The CDR3 DNA is TGTGCCAGCACCACCAACCAGGGGATACACAATGAGCAGTTCTTC. As protein: CASTTNQGIHNEQFF. The full variable domain, completed using reference TRBV14 and TRBJ2-1, is EAGVTQFPSHSVIEKGQTVTLRCDPISGHDNLYWYRRVMGKEIKFLLHFVKESKQDESGMPNNRFLAERTGGTYSTLKVQPAELEDSGVYFCASTTNQGIHNEQFFGPGTRLTVL.

The chain combines TRBV27 with TRBJ2-7, with 8 positions matching TRBD2. CDR1 is MNHEY and CDR2 is SMNVEV in the germline V gene (reference sequence). Trimming took 6 bases from V and 2 from J; bases not matched to a gene: 3. The CDR3 is made up of 13 amino acids. The CDR3: CASRIAGTYEQYF. CDR3 DNA sequence: TGTGCCAGCAGGATAGCGGGAACCTACGAGCAGTACTTC.

This clone was recorded only once. The CDR3 reads CASGLVKGQHLQFF. The CDR3 DNA sequence: TGTGCTAGTGGTTTGGTAAAGGGACAGCACCTGCAGTTCTTC. The chain employs TRBV12-5 and TRBJ2-1; TRBD1 matches at 7 bases. Germline lookup yields CDR1 LGHNT and CDR2 FRNRAP. The V gene end was trimmed by 0 bases and the J gene end by 12 bases; junction bases not matched to a gene: 8. CDR3 length: 14 amino acids.

The V call is TRBV7-6, the J call TRBJ2-2, with D maybe TRBD2 (6 bases). Germline V gene lookup returns CDR1 SGHVS and CDR2 FNYEAQ. The CDR3 spans 14 residues. Deletions cut 0 bases from V and 9 bases from J, with 11 bases between. The CDR3 DNA is TGTGCCAGCAGCTTAGCCCAGGGAGGCTGGGAGCTGTTTTTT. Residues: CASSLAQGGWELFF.

This clone was observed a handful of times. V gene TRBV5-6 combines with J gene TRBJ2-5, with D perhaps matching TRBD2 (5 bases). The CDR3 consists of 15 residues. Per the germline V gene, CDR1 is SGHDT and CDR2 is YYEEEE. Trimming took 4 bases from V and 5 from J, leaving 18 bases between them. In DNA form, the CDR3 reads TGTGCCAGCAGCCCTCTCTCTAGCACGCCGGAGACCCAGTACTTC. It specifies CASSPLSSTPETQYF.

The chain uses TRBV6-1 and TRBJ1-2, with D possibly matching TRBD1 (5 bases). The V and J ends lost 6 bases and 0 bases respectively, with 14 bases between them. The V gene's germline CDR1 is MNHNS and CDR2 SASEGT. The CDR3 contains 15 residues. The CDR3 nucleotides read TGTGCCAGCAGCATCGGGGGGTTAGCTAACTATGGCTACACCTTC. It codes for CASSIGGLANYGYTF.